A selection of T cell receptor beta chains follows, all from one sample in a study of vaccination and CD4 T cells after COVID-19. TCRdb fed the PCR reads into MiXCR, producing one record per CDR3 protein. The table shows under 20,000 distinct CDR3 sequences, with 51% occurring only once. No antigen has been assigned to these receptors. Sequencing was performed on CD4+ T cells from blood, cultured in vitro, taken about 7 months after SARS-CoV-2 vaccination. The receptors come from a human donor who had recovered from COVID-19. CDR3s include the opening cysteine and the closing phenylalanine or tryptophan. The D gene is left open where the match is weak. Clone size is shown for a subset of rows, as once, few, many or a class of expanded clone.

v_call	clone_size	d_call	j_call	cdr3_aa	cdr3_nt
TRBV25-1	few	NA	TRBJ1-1	CASSVPGGTEAFF	TGTGCCAGCAGTGTCCCGGGGGGCACTGAAGCTTTCTTT
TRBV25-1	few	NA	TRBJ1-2	CASSELSSSYGYTF	TGTGCCAGCAGTGAATTGTCCAGTTCCTATGGCTACACCTTC
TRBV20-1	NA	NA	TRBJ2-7	CSARVEGSYEQYF	TGCAGTGCTAGAGTTGAGGGATCCTACGAGCAGTACTTC
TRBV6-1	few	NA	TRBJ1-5	CASSPRRAQPQHF	TGTGCCAGCAGTCCCCGGAGGGCGCAGCCCCAGCATTTT
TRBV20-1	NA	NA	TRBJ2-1	CSASVAVPYNEQFF	TGCAGTGCTAGCGTAGCGGTTCCCTACAATGAGCAGTTCTTC
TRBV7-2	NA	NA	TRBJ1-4	CASSLGQTGSNEKLFF	TGTGCCAGCAGCCTAGGGCAAACAGGGAGCAATGAAAAACTGTTTTTT
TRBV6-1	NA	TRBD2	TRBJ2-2	CASTPLGLGNTGELFF	TGTGCCAGCACACCCCTCGGACTAGGGAACACCGGGGAGCTGTTTTTT
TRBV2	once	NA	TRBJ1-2	CASSRDTNYGYTF	TGTGCCAGCAGTCGGGACACTAACTATGGCTACACCTTC
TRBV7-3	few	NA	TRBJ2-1	CASSLSVAEYNEQFF	TGTGCCAGCAGCTTAAGTGTAGCGGAATACAATGAGCAGTTCTTC
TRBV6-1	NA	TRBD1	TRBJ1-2	CASSQGQNYGYTF	TGTGCCAGCAGTCAGGGACAGAACTATGGCTACACCTTC
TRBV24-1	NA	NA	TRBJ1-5	CATSDLSGLGQPQRF	TGTGCCACCAGTGATTTGTCGGGTCTAGGTCAGCCCCAGCGTTTT
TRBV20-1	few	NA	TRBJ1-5	CSAHSILDGPQHF	TGCAGTGCCCACTCTATCCTGGATGGGCCCCAGCATTTT
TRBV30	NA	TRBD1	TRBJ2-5	CAWSFWTDRQGKQETQYF	TGTGCCTGGAGTTTTTGGACCGACCGACAGGGTAAACAAGAGACCCAGTACTTC
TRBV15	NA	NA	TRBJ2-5	CATSRGGRVPETQYF	TGTGCCACCAGCAGAGGGGGAAGGGTTCCAGAGACCCAGTACTTC
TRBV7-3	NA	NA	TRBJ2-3	CASSLGGGITSTDTQYF	TGTGCCAGCAGCTTAGGGGGCGGAATAACGTCCACAGATACGCAGTATTTT
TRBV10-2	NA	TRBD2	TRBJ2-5	CASSDRSGGVLETQYF	TGCGCCAGCAGTGATCGTAGCGGGGGGGTCCTCGAGACCCAGTACTTC
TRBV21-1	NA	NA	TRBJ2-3	CASSNSTDTQYF	TGTGCCAGCAGCAACAGCACAGATACGCAGTATTTT
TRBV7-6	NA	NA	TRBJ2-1	CASSSVPPPAETYNEQFF	TGTGCCAGCAGCTCGGTCCCCCCCCCGGCGGAGACCTACAATGAGCAGTTCTTC
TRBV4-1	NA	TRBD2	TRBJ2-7	CASSQGATSGRQYF	TGCGCCAGCAGCCAAGGGGCGACTAGCGGGAGACAGTACTTC
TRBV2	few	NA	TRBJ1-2	CASSESSGVYDGYTF	TGTGCCAGCAGTGAGTCGTCAGGGGTTTATGATGGCTACACCTTC
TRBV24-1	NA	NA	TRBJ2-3	CATSDVSAGGDTQYF	TGTGCCACCAGTGACGTCTCGGCTGGGGGGGATACGCAGTATTTT
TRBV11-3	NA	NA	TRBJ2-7	CASSLVGYEQYF	TGTGCCAGCAGCTTAGTCGGTTACGAGCAGTACTTC
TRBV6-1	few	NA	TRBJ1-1	CASITTNTEAFF	TGTGCCAGCATCACCACGAACACTGAAGCTTTCTTT
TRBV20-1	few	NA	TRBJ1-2	CSALNAYGYTF	TGCAGTGCCCTTAACGCCTATGGCTACACCTTC
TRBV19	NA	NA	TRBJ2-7	CASSIGADASYEQYF	TGTGCCAGTAGTATAGGGGCGGACGCCTCCTACGAGCAGTACTTC
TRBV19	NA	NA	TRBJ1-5	CASSTGMGNQPQHF	TGTGCCAGTAGTACAGGGATGGGCAATCAGCCCCAGCATTTT
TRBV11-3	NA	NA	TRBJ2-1	CASSGGTAYNEQFF	TGTGCCAGCAGTGGCGGGACTGCCTACAATGAGCAGTTCTTC
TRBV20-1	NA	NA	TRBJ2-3	CSAQNGPLEPQYF	TGCAGTGCTCAGAACGGCCCGCTGGAACCGCAGTATTTT
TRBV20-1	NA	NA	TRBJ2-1	CSARDLEWSAYNEQFF	TGCAGTGCTAGAGATTTGGAGTGGTCAGCCTACAATGAGCAGTTCTTC
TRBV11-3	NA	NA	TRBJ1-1	CASSPAPGSEAFF	TGTGCCAGCAGCCCAGCACCGGGATCTGAAGCTTTCTTT
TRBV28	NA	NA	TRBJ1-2	CASSEEYHGYTF	TGTGCCAGCAGTGAAGAATATCATGGCTACACCTTC
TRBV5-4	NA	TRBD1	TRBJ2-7	CASSLDRGSSYEQYF	TGTGCCAGCAGCTTGGACAGGGGGAGCTCCTACGAGCAGTACTTC
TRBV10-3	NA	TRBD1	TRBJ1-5	CAIRQGREEPQHF	TGTGCCATCAGACAGGGGAGGGAGGAGCCCCAGCATTTT
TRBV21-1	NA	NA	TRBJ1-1	CASSKAPGGAGTEAFF	TGTGCCAGCAGCAAAGCTCCAGGGGGCGCCGGCACTGAAGCTTTCTTT
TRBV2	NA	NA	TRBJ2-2	CASSVVGTIWAGELFF	TGTGCCAGCAGTGTCGTGGGGACCATCTGGGCCGGGGAGCTGTTTTTT
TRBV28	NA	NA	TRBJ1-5	CASKEGNQPQHF	TGTGCCAGCAAAGAAGGCAATCAGCCCCAGCATTTT
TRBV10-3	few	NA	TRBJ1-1	CAISESSVDTEAFF	TGTGCCATCAGTGAGTCCTCGGTTGACACTGAAGCTTTCTTT
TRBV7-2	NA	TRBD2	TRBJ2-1	CASSLVSGTSGSEQFF	TGTGCCAGCAGCTTAGTTTCCGGGACTAGCGGGAGTGAGCAGTTCTTC
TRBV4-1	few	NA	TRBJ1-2	CASSQDGSKPNYGYTF	TGCGCCAGCAGCCAAGACGGAAGTAAACCTAACTATGGCTACACCTTC
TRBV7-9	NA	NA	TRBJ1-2	CASRLVGGNYGYTF	TGTGCCAGCCGCCTTGTGGGGGGGAACTATGGCTACACCTTC
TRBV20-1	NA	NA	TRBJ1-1	CSAARQLNTEAFF	TGCAGTGCCGCCAGACAGTTGAACACTGAAGCTTTCTTT
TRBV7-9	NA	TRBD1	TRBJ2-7	CASSYRRGTAPYEQYF	TGTGCCAGCAGCTACCGCAGGGGGACAGCTCCCTACGAGCAGTACTTC
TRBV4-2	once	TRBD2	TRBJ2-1	CASSPTGTSGSENEQFF	TGTGCCAGCAGCCCCACCGGCACTAGCGGGAGCGAGAATGAGCAGTTCTTC
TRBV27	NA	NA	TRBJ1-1	CATTGVYAEAFF	TGTGCCACCACCGGGGTGTACGCTGAAGCTTTCTTT
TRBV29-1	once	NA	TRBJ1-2	CSVVVGGGSPHGYTF	TGCAGCGTTGTTGTGGGGGGCGGATCCCCCCATGGCTACACCTTC
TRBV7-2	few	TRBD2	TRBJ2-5	CASSLIRGLAEETQYF	TGTGCCAGCAGCTTAATCCGAGGACTAGCGGAAGAGACCCAGTACTTC